This TCR beta chain comes out of a study of identical twins. V was cut by 6 bases and J by 0 bases, with 18 bases left in between. CDR3 length equals 16 residues. Germline lookup yields CDR1 DFQATT and CDR2 SNEGSKA (reference sequence). A word on this clonotype: Its antigen is currently unknown.

Whole-study results and caveats: Sequences that were beta out-of-frame showed weaker excess twin sharing. Out-of-frame alpha sequences shared by twins were enriched for low generation probability.

From the 5' RACE reads, TCRdb called clonotypes with MiXCR, one entry per CDR3 protein. The repertoire holds 450,000 or so distinct CDR3 sequences, with 14% as singletons. The sample was also reused in another study, on yellow fever vaccine responses in identical twins.

J is TRBJ2-1 and V is TRBV20-1; D may correspond to TRBD1 or TRBD2 (5 bases each). The receptor was isolated from a young woman in good health. Sequenced sample: CD4+ T cells sorted from blood. The CDR3 region has the DNA TGCAGTGCCCAAGTTGGGTGGGGGAGCTCCTACAATGAGCAGTTCTTC. Its protein product is CSAQVGWGSSYNEQFF.